This TCR beta chain is from a study of OX40 agonist ivuxolimab in advanced cancers. The overall study: From roughly 20 to 90 years was the age range, with a mean of about 54 years, and 70% to 85% were male. Study-level findings and limits: The expanded peripheral T cells' antigen specificity was not determined.

The assay was immunoSEQ multiplex PCR, and TCRdb's table has in-frame clones only and misses some. The sample lists about 10,000 clones, roughly 86% occurring once. As to this clone: Its antigen is not identified.

In germline, CDR1 is SEHNR, CDR2 FQNEAQ (reference sequence). This CDR3 spans 16 amino acids. V was pared by 5 bases and J by 6 bases, with 21 bases between. The clonotype was recovered from an adult with an advanced solid tumor such as melanoma, head and neck, liver or kidney cancer. Sample: CD4+ or CD8+ T cells sorted from blood, taken in a trial of the OX40 agonist ivuxolimab. The gene calls are TRBV7-9 and TRBJ2-3; D is unclear. CDR3 sequence reads: CASSPTYGVRMDTQYF. The CDR3 DNA reads TGTGCCAGCAGCCCTACCTATGGGGTGCGCATGGATACGCAGTATTTT.